Listed below are T cell receptor beta chains from one sample, sequenced in a study of monozygotic twins with inflammatory bowel disease. One entry per CDR3 protein, without DNA, is what TCRdb gives after re-calling the 5' RACE reads. The record lists hundreds of thousands of distinct CDR3 sequences, of which the ten most abundant hold roughly 5.2%. Specimen: blood. The source of these receptors is a human donor with ulcerative colitis or Crohn's disease, or a healthy co-twin of an affected twin (not recorded which). CDR3s include the opening cysteine and the closing phenylalanine or tryptophan.

v_call	j_call	cdr3_aa
TRBV5-6	TRBJ1-3	CASSTLSSGNTIYF
TRBV3-1	TRBJ2-1	CATAGTSGSATYNEQFF
TRBV5-6	TRBJ1-6	CASSQWANQYNSPLHF
TRBV2	TRBJ2-7	CASTVSYEQYF
TRBV5-4	TRBJ2-1	CASSNRFEQFF
TRBV6-5	TRBJ2-7	CASRRWSSYEQYF
TRBV12-3/TRBV12-4	TRBJ2-7	CASSSGETYEQYF
TRBV6-5	TRBJ2-7	CASRTGGSGEQYF
TRBV12-3/TRBV12-4	TRBJ2-4	CASSLGTKNIQYF
TRBV7-2	TRBJ2-5	CASSFVAGAGYF
TRBV12-3/TRBV12-4	TRBJ2-2	CASSPPGQGVDGELFF
TRBV27	TRBJ1-6	CASRRAGSSSALHF
TRBV11-2	TRBJ1-2	CASSPGQYGYTF
TRBV18	TRBJ2-1	CASSDTGALGRSGVEQFF
TRBV6-5	TRBJ2-7	CANLRTPGQYF
TRBV5-1	TRBJ2-7	CASSLGQDYEQYF
TRBV6-6	TRBJ1-5	CASSTGTGEQPQHF
TRBV2	TRBJ2-2	CASTYRGLNTGELFF
TRBV6-4	TRBJ1-5	CASSQNPSWTGVGNQPQHF
TRBV11-2	TRBJ2-7	CASKTDRGFPDSYEQYF